This T cell receptor (beta chain) was obtained from a study of T-cell reconstitution after alpha-beta-depleted transplantation in children. V was clipped by 2 bases and J by 11 bases, with 10 bases between them. The germline CDR1 and CDR2 sequences are GTSNPN and SVGIG (reference sequence). This CDR3 comprises 12 residues. Study-level results: Surviving recipient T cells and intrathymic progenitors accounted for some patients' high TCRbeta diversity at day 60. T-cell numbers and diversity, one year after transplant, stemmed largely from T cells that were newly produced. Reportedly, roughly two months post-transplant, alpha-beta T cells arose from several hundred expanded graft clones.

This clonotype was seen at least ten times. The target antigen is unknown. Preparation of the TCRbeta library involved a method that used unique molecular identifiers. TCRdb used MiXCR to reprocess the PCR reads, holding one entry per CDR3 protein. The data show 65,000 to 70,000 distinct CDR3 sequences, around 4.7% seen once. Sequences were derived from PBMCs, mostly from graft donor cells, sampled 180 days after TCRalphabeta/CD19-depleted stem cell transplant. The V call is TRBV30, the J call TRBJ1-6; weak D call: TRBD1 (5 bases). The clonotype was recovered from a boy under two years old who had a stem cell transplant for acute myeloid leukemia, so the T cells may come from the graft donor. This CDR3 reads CAWSRTRAPLHF. CDR3 DNA: TGTGCCTGGAGTCGGACAAGGGCACCCCTCCACTTT.